This T cell receptor beta chain was sequenced in a study of cytomegalovirus exposure and HLA in healthy donors. Overall study results and limits: Common viral pathogens seemed to be connected with several of the most significant clusters, according to a later analysis. In a later analysis, most CMV-associated TCR beta chains appeared HLA-restricted. TCR beta V- and J-gene trimming, according to a later analysis, was linked to a missense DCLRE1C variant. A few chains linked to CMV were shown in vitro to be specific for CMV antigens.

V was clipped by 0 bases and J by 1 base, with 4 bases between them. Germline V gene sequence: CDR1 SGHRS, CDR2 YFSETQ. This CDR3 region has 13 residues. A multiplex PCR was run with 60 Vbeta primers and 13 Jbeta primers. The protocol was immunoSEQ multiplex PCR, while the TCRdb copy is restricted to in-frame clones and leaves out a portion. The sample includes around 100,000 clones, 55% to 65% of them seen just once. On this clone itself: Its specificity is not known.

The chain joins TRBV5-1 to TRBJ1-1; D remains ambiguous. The sample comprised PBMCs. The source is a young woman in good health and CMV-seronegative. The CDR3 nucleotides read TGCGCCAGCAGCTTGGTTAAGAACACTGAAGCTTTCTTT. This translates into CASSLVKNTEAFF.